Sequencing of this T cell receptor beta chain was carried out in a study of cytomegalovirus exposure and HLA in healthy donors. Assay: immunoSEQ multiplex PCR; the TCRdb copy retains only in-frame clones and omits some. The table shows more than 55,000 clones, with roughly 94% occurring only once. Trimming stripped 1 base from V and 0 bases from J, with 7 bases between. The CDR3 consists of 15 residues. Germline-derived CDR1 and CDR2 are SEHNR and FQNEAQ (reference sequence). Whole-study results and caveats: The investigators catalogued 180 or so TCR beta chains as cytomegalovirus-associated.

To note about this clone: Its target is not known.

This sequence originates from a woman between 18 and 30 years old in good health and CMV-seronegative. The chain couples TRBV7-9 to TRBJ1-5, with D unclear. Specimen: PBMCs. CDR3 amino acids: CASSLGGYSNQPQHF. The CDR3 bases are TGTGCCAGCAGCTTAGGAGGGTATAGCAATCAGCCCCAGCATTTT.